One and the same sample provided the 9 T cell receptor beta chains below, sequenced in a study of blood T cell repertoires in COVID-19. Clones were sequenced by immunoSEQ multiplex PCR, and TCRdb holds only the in-frame ones, with some missing. The sample records roughly 120,000 clones, under 85% being singletons. The specimen sequenced was peripheral blood. The receptors originated from a woman in her sixties with acute or convalescent COVID-19.

J is TRBJ1-6 and V is TRBV6-1, with D unclear. Per germline, CDR1 MNHNS and CDR2 SASEGT. V lost 2 bases and J lost 8, with 13 bases in between. The CDR3 loop spans 15 amino acids. The CDR3 here is CASSENYRPDSPLHF. The CDR3 nucleotides read TGTGCCAGCAGTGAAAATTACCGTCCGGATTCACCCCTCCACTTT.

The rearrangement joins TRBV6-5 to TRBJ1-3; D is unresolved. Trimming took off 4 bases at V and 4 bases at J, with 5 bases between the two ends. Germline V gene data show CDR1 as MNHEY and CDR2 as SVGAGI. The CDR3 extends over 12 amino acids. CDR3: CASSSQGNTIYF. The CDR3 coding sequence is TGTGCCAGCAGTTCCCAGGGAAACACCATATATTTT.

CDR3 DNA: TGTGCCAGCAGGGGACAGGGAGTGGGCTCCTATAATTCACCCCTCCACTTT. Its translation: CASRGQGVGSYNSPLHF. The chain couples TRBV28 to TRBJ1-6; 9 bases line up with TRBD1. The germline gives CDR1 MDHEN, CDR2 SYDVKM. The CDR3 contains 17 residues. V lost 6 bases, J lost 0 bases, and 6 bases stayed unmatched.

The chain is built from TRBV3-1 (or the pseudogene TRBV3-2) and TRBJ2-5; 12 positions match TRBD2. The germline V gene encodes CDR1 LGHDT and CDR2 YNNKEL (reference sequence). The CDR3 contains 19 residues. V shed 1 base and J 1 base; nucleotides not matched to a gene: 10. The CDR3 bases are TGTGCCAGCAGCCAAGTGACACCCGCTAGCGGGGGGGTCCAAGAGACCCAGTACTTC. Protein: CASSQVTPASGGVQETQYF.

This chain connects TRBV30 to TRBJ2-2, with 9 bases lining up with TRBD1. V lost 2 bases and J lost 5; bases outside the gene matches: 6. The CDR3 runs 15 residues. The V gene's germline CDR1 is GTSNPN and CDR2 SVGIG (reference sequence). CDR3 in amino acids: CAWSRLGQGTGELFF. In DNA form, the CDR3 reads TGTGCCTGGAGTCGACTGGGACAGGGAACCGGGGAGCTGTTTTTT.

The chain combines TRBV2 with TRBJ1-1; D perhaps matches TRBD1 (6 bases). This CDR3 comprises 13 residues. Per the germline V gene, CDR1 is SNHLY and CDR2 is FYNNEI. The V end was cut by 8 bases, the J end by 1 base, with 11 bases between. CDR3 DNA: TGTGCCAGCGAAATAGGGGGGAACACTGAAGCTTTCTTT. It yields the protein CASEIGGNTEAFF.

The chain links TRBV27 to TRBJ2-2, with D hard to call. Trimming removed 0 bases from V and 1 base from J, with 6 bases in between. CDR1 and CDR2 from the germline V gene are MNHEY and SMNVEV (reference sequence). This CDR3 contains 15 residues. Here the CDR3 reads CASSLSGRNTGELFF. The CDR3 DNA is TGTGCCAGCAGTTTATCTGGCAGGAACACCGGGGAGCTGTTTTTT.

V and J are TRBV13 and TRBJ2-1; weak D call: TRBD1 (5 bases). Per germline, CDR1 PRHDT and CDR2 FYEKMQ (reference sequence). This CDR3 is 16 amino acids long. With 4 bases removed from V and 0 bases from J, the gap between germline ends came to 13 bases. Written as DNA, the CDR3 is TGTGCCAGCAGCTCCGAGACAGTGAGCTCCTACAATGAGCAGTTCTTC. It translates to CASSSETVSSYNEQFF.

CDR3 DNA: TGCGCCAGCAGCTTGCTGGACAGGGGTAATTCACCCCTCCACTTT. It codes for CASSLLDRGNSPLHF. The chain carries TRBV5-1 and TRBJ1-6; TRBD1 aligns across 9 bases. Germline values: CDR1 SGHRS, CDR2 YFSETQ. V lost 1 base, J lost 6 bases, and 2 bases stayed unmatched. The CDR3 runs 15 residues.